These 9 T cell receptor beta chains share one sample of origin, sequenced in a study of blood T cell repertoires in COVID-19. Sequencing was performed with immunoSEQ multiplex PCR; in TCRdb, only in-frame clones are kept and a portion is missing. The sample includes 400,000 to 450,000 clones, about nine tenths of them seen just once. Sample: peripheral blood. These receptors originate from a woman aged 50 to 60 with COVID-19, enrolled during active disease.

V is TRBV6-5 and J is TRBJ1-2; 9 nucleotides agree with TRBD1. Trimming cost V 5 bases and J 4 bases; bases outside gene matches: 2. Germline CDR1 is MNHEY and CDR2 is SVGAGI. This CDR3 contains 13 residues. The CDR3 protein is CASSRQGVYGYTF. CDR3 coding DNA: TGTGCCAGCAGTCGACAGGGGGTCTATGGCTACACCTTC.

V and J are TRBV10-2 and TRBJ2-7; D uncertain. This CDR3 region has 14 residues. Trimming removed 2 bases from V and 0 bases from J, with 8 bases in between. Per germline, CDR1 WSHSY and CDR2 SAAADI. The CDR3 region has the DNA TGCGCCAGCAGTGAGGATCCCGGCTCCTACGAGCAGTACTTC. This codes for CASSEDPGSYEQYF.

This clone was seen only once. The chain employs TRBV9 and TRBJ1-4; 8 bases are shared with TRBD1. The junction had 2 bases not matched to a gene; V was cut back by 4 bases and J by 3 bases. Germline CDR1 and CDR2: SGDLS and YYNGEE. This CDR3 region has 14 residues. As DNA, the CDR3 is TGTGCCAGCAGCCGGACAGGGTCTAATGAAAAACTGTTTTTT. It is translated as CASSRTGSNEKLFF.

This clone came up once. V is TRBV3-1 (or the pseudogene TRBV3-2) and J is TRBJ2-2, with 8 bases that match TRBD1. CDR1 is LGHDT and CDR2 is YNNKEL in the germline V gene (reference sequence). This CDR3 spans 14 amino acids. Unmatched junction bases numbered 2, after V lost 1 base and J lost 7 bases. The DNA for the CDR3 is TGTGCCAGCAGCCAAGGACAGGGGAACGGGGAGCTGTTTTTT. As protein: CASSQGQGNGELFF.

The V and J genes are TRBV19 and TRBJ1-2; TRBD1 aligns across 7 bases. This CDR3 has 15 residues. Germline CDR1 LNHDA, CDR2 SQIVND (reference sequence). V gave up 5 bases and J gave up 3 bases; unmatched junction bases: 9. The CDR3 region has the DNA TGTGCCAGTAGTCCCCAAGGCAGGGGGTACTATGGCTACACCTTC. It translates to CASSPQGRGYYGYTF.

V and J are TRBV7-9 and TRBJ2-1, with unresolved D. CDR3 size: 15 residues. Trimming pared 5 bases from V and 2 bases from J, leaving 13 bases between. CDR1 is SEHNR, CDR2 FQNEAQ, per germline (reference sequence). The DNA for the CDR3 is TGTGCCAGCAGCGCCCGCCAGGTCACCTACAATGAGCAGTTCTTC. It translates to CASSARQVTYNEQFF.

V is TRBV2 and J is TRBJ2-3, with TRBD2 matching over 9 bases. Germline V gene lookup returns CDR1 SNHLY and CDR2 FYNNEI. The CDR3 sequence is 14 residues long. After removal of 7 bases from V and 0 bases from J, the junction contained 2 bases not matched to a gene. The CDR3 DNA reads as TGTGCCAGCACTAGCGGGGCTAGCACAGATACGCAGTATTTT. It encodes CASTSGASTDTQYF.

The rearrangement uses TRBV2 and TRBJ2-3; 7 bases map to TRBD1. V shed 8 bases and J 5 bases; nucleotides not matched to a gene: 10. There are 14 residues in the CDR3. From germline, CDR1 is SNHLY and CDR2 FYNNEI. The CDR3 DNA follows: TGTGCCAGCTCCCGACAGGGAAGGGTAGATACGCAGTATTTT. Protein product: CASSRQGRVDTQYF.

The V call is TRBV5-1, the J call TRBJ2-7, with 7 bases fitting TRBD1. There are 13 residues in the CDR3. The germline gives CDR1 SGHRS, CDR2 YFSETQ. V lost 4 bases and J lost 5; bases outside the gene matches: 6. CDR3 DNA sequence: TGCGCCAGCAGCCAGACAGGGTGGAACGAGCAGTACTTC. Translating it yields CASSQTGWNEQYF.